A single sample gave rise to the 18 T cell receptor beta chains below, sequenced in a study of CD8 T cells in Susac syndrome. Random hexamers primed reverse transcription of about 0.5 to 1 ug RNA. TCRdb fed the immunoSEQ multiplex PCR reads into MiXCR, producing one record per CDR3 protein. The sample consists of around 190,000 distinct CDR3 sequences, roughly 92% of them appearing once. Sequenced material: CD4+ T cells from PBMCs. Receptors were obtained from a human donor with Susac syndrome.

This chain uses TRBV11-2 with TRBJ1-4; D not resolved. Germline V CDR1 and CDR2: SGHAT, FQNNGV. The CDR3 is 12 residues long. V lost 5 bases, J lost 13 bases, and 14 bases lay in between. The CDR3 DNA reads as TGTGCCAGCAGCCCGATGGGGAAGAGACTGTTTTTT. Protein sequence: CASSPMGKRLFF.

The rearrangement joins TRBV7-2 to TRBJ2-2, with 9 nucleotides matching TRBD1. Germline lookup yields CDR1 SGHTA and CDR2 FQGNSA. The CDR3 length is 16 residues. V lost 5 bases, J lost 5 bases, and 9 bases stayed unmatched. CDR3 protein: CASSKTGQGRTGELFF. For the CDR3, the DNA is TGTGCCAGCAGCAAAACCGGACAGGGGCGGACCGGGGAGCTGTTTTTT.

The sample holds a few counts of this clonotype. The rearrangement links TRBV9 to TRBJ2-5, with D possibly being TRBD2 (5 bases). The V end was cut by 4 bases, the J end by 5 bases, with 12 bases between. CDR3 length: 13 amino acids. Germline-derived CDR1 and CDR2 are SGDLS and YYNGEE. The CDR3 region is CASSPGPGETQYF. CDR3 sequence (DNA): TGTGCCAGCAGCCCCGGGCCGGGGGAGACCCAGTACTTC.

This rearrangement joins TRBV20-1 to TRBJ1-1; D remains unclear. CDR1 and CDR2 from the germline V gene are DFQATT and SNEGSKA (reference sequence). This CDR3 spans 11 amino acids. Trimming removed 3 bases at V and 3 bases at J, with 5 bases between. CDR3 loop: CSARGYTEAFF. Written as DNA, the CDR3 is TGCAGTGCTAGGGGGTACACTGAAGCTTTCTTT.

The chain employs TRBV20-1 and TRBJ1-6, with TRBD1 as a possible D gene (5 bases). From germline, CDR1 is DFQATT and CDR2 SNEGSKA (reference sequence). V lost 6 bases, J lost 3 bases, and 12 bases lay in between. The CDR3 totals 14 residues. In DNA form, the CDR3 reads TGCAGTGCCCCCGGGGACGACTATAATTCACCCCTCCACTTT. Translating gives CSAPGDDYNSPLHF.

The CDR3 nucleotides read TGTGCCAGCAGGTGGGGGGGCCAAGAGACCCAGTACTTC. Translation: CASRWGGQETQYF. The chain joins TRBV12-3 or TRBV12-4 to TRBJ2-5; 7 nucleotides match TRBD2. With 6 bases clipped from V and 1 base from J, the junction kept 2 bases outside the gene matches. CDR3 length equals 13 residues.

The CDR3 DNA is TGTGCCAGCAGCCAGAGTGGGGCGAGAGGAAGAGTCACAGATACGCAGTATTTT. Residues: CASSQSGARGRVTDTQYF. The chain joins TRBV5-6 to TRBJ2-3, with D perhaps TRBD1 (5 bases). Trimming pared 4 bases from V and 2 bases from J, leaving 23 bases between. The CDR3 runs 18 residues. Germline V gene lookup returns CDR1 SGHDT and CDR2 YYEEEE.

This clonotype was observed once. The chain has TRBV12-3 or TRBV12-4 and TRBJ2-3; D perhaps matches TRBD1 (5 bases). The V end lost 5 bases, the J end lost 3 bases, and 18 bases lay between the germline ends. The CDR3 totals 16 residues. The CDR3 DNA sequence: TGTGCCAGCAGTCCCCCGTATCGATGGACAACAGATACGCAGTATTTT. Amino acid sequence: CASSPPYRWTTDTQYF.

V usage is TRBV6-6 and J usage is TRBJ2-1; 8 nucleotides align to TRBD2. Trimming took 8 bases from V and 0 from J; bases not matched to a gene: 3. The V gene's germline CDR1 is MNHNY and CDR2 SVGAGI (reference sequence). The CDR3 loop spans 14 amino acids. CDR3 in amino acids: CASCGGSSYNEQFF. The CDR3 DNA sequence: TGTGCCAGCTGCGGGGGGAGCTCCTACAATGAGCAGTTCTTC.

The chain has TRBV5-1 and TRBJ2-1; 8 bases are shared with TRBD1. Trimming cost V 4 bases and J 3 bases; bases outside gene matches: 9. This CDR3 is built from 16 residues. CDR1 SGHRS and CDR2 YFSETQ come from the germline V gene. The CDR3 nucleotides are TGCGCCAGCAGCCCTAGACCGGGACAGGTCTACAATGAGCAGTTCTTC. This sequence encodes CASSPRPGQVYNEQFF.

CDR3 in amino acids: CASSFRTGAGETQYF. CDR3 DNA sequence: TGCGCCAGCAGCTTCCGGACAGGGGCCGGCGAGACCCAGTACTTC. The chain joins TRBV5-1 to TRBJ2-5; 9 nucleotides align to TRBD1. The CDR3 sequence is 15 residues long. CDR1 and CDR2 from the germline V gene are SGHRS and YFSETQ. The trim removed 2 bases at V and 5 bases at J, leaving 7 bases unmatched.

The sample holds a few counts of this clonotype. The DNA of the CDR3 is TGCGCCAGCAGCTTGGTATCAGGCACAGATACGCAGTATTTT. Residues: CASSLVSGTDTQYF. The chain recombines TRBV5-1 with TRBJ2-3; no reliable D call. CDR1 and CDR2 (germline): SGHRS, YFSETQ. Trimming took 0 bases from V and 1 from J, leaving 6 bases between them. The CDR3 is made up of 14 amino acids.

This chain joins TRBV6-1 and TRBJ2-1; no reliable D call. The length of the CDR3 is 15 residues. The V end was cut by 0 bases, the J end by 9 bases, with 15 bases between. CDR1 and CDR2 from the germline V gene are MNHNS and SASEGT. The CDR3 region is CASSEALGSRREQFF. CDR3 DNA sequence: TGTGCCAGCAGTGAAGCGCTTGGCTCCCGGCGTGAGCAGTTCTTC.

The V gene is TRBV7-9, the J gene TRBJ1-1, with D unclear. Germline CDR1 reads SEHNR; CDR2 reads FQNEAQ (reference sequence). The V end was cut by 4 bases, the J end by 2 bases, with 8 bases between. The CDR3 sequence is 13 residues long. CDR3 protein: CASSSAGNTEAFF. In DNA, the CDR3 is TGTGCCAGCAGCTCAGCGGGAAACACTGAAGCTTTCTTT.

The chain carries TRBV15 and TRBJ1-1; no firm D call. Germline CDR1 LNHNV, CDR2 YYDKDF (reference sequence). V lost 0 bases and J lost 1, with 6 bases in between. The CDR3 runs 14 residues. CDR3 amino acids: CATSRDQANTEAFF. Written as DNA, the CDR3 is TGTGCCACCAGCAGAGATCAGGCGAACACTGAAGCTTTCTTT.

The DNA for the CDR3 is TGTGCCTGGTTTCGCAGGGGCGGGAGGCCTGAAGCTTTCTTT. Translating gives CAWFRRGGRPEAFF. The chain is built from TRBV30 and TRBJ1-1; D possibly corresponds to TRBD1 (6 bases). In germline, CDR1 is GTSNPN, CDR2 SVGIG (reference sequence). The CDR3 covers 14 residues. The V gene lost 5 bases and the J gene lost 6 bases, with 19 bases spanning the gap. Based on the CDR3 plus reference TRBV30 and TRBJ1-1, the full variable domain is SQTIHQWPATLVQPVGSPLSLECTVEGTSNPNLYWYRQAAGRGLQLLFYSVGIGQISSEVPQNLSASRPQDRQFILSSKKLLLSDSGFYLCAWFRRGGRPEAFFGQGTRLTVV.

The rearrangement joins TRBV6-2 or TRBV6-3 to TRBJ1-1; no firm D call. The CDR3 is 12 residues long. Deletions cut 5 bases from V and 6 bases from J, with 10 bases between. Looked up from germline, CDR1 is MNHEY and CDR2 is SVGEGT. In DNA, the CDR3 is TGTGCCAGCAGTAATCCAGAGGCTGAAGCTTTCTTT. Protein: CASSNPEAEAFF.

V is TRBV18 and J is TRBJ2-2; D call uncertain. V lost 7 bases and J 7 bases, leaving 13 bases between the germline ends. The CDR3 has 13 amino acids. Germline CDR1 is KGHSH and CDR2 is LQKENI. The CDR3 DNA reads TGTGCCAGCTTTGTGGATGCGGACGGGGAGCTGTTTTTT. Residues: CASFVDADGELFF.